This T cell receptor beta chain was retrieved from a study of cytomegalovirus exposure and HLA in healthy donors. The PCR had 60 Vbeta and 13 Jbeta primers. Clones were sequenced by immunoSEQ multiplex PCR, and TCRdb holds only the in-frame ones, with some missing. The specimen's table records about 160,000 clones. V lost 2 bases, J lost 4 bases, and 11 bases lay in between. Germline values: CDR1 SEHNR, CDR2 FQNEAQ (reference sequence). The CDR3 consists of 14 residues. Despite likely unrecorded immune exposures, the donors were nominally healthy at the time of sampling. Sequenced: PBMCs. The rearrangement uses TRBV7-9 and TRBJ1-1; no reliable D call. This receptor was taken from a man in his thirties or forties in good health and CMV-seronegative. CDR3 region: CASSLQSGPTEAFF. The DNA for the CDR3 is TGTGCCAGCAGCTTACAAAGTGGGCCCACTGAAGCTTTCTTT.